This TCR beta chain was captured by sequencing in a study of molecular identifiers for immune sequencing clone quantification. The germline V and J ends were trimmed by 4 bases and 1 base, with 16 bases remaining between them. The CDR3 runs 16 residues. The sample holds one count of this clonotype. A much larger clone lies one base from this, so it may be a read error. The authors built bulk TCR libraries by previously described methods with listed TCR primers. TCRdb re-called the PCR reads with MiXCR, one entry per CDR3 protein. The sample yields over 85,000 distinct CDR3 sequences, under 25% seen once. As CD8+CD4-CCR7+CD45RA+ cells, naive CD8 T cells were sorted.

Sequenced input: naive CD8+ T cells from blood, with Jurkat cell RNA spiked in. Described subset: FACS-sorted CD8+CD4-CCR7+CD45RA+ naive T cells. The sequence came from a human donor in good health. Some libraries in this study had Jurkat cell RNA spiked in. The chain couples TRBV23-1 to TRBJ1-1; maybe TRBD1 (6 bases). TRBV23-1 is marked as an open reading frame, function uncertain. CDR3 region: CASSRHIKTGNTEAFF. The CDR3 DNA follows: TGCGCCAGCAGTCGGCACATAAAGACAGGGAACACTGAAGCTTTCTTT.